These T cell receptor beta chains were read from a single sample in a study of cytomegalovirus exposure and HLA in healthy donors. Sequencing was performed with immunoSEQ multiplex PCR; in TCRdb, only in-frame clones are kept and a portion is missing. The sample shows approximately 110,000 clones, around 80% of them seen only once. Sequenced input: PBMCs. Every receptor here comes from a man aged 18 to 35 in good health and CMV-seronegative. The CDR3 runs from the conserved cysteine through the conserved F or W. D genes are given only for firm matches. The size of a clone is reported for some rows only, either as once, few or many, or as a class for expanded clones.

j_call: TRBJ1-1
clone_size: NA
v_call: TRBV28
d_call: NA
cdr3_aa: CASSLDRRLTEAFF
cdr3_nt: TGTGCCAGCAGTTTAGACAGAAGGCTGACTGAAGCTTTCTTT

j_call: TRBJ2-7
clone_size: NA
v_call: TRBV7-3
d_call: NA
cdr3_aa: CASSLGNEQYF
cdr3_nt: TGTGCCAGCTCCCTAGGCAACGAGCAGTACTTC

j_call: TRBJ1-1
clone_size: NA
v_call: TRBV6-6
d_call: NA
cdr3_aa: CASSPRPGGTEAFF
cdr3_nt: TGTGCCAGCAGCCCCCGACCTGGGGGGACTGAAGCTTTCTTT

j_call: TRBJ2-5
clone_size: NA
v_call: TRBV30
d_call: TRBD2
cdr3_aa: CAWSVAGGPRETQYF
cdr3_nt: TGTGCCTGGAGTGTGGCGGGAGGGCCGCGAGAGACCCAGTACTTC

j_call: TRBJ2-1
clone_size: NA
v_call: TRBV12-5
d_call: NA
cdr3_aa: CASGLVASAYNEQFF
cdr3_nt: TGTGCTAGTGGTTTGGTAGCTAGCGCCTACAATGAGCAGTTCTTC

j_call: TRBJ1-2
clone_size: NA
v_call: TRBV30
d_call: NA
cdr3_aa: CALTSGWGYTF
cdr3_nt: TGTGCCCTGACCTCCGGGTGGGGCTACACCTTC

j_call: TRBJ2-2
clone_size: NA
v_call: TRBV7-6
d_call: NA
cdr3_aa: CASRRFNLVDTGELFF
cdr3_nt: TGTGCCAGCAGGCGATTCAACCTCGTTGACACCGGGGAGCTGTTTTTT

j_call: TRBJ1-1
clone_size: NA
v_call: TRBV6-5
d_call: NA
cdr3_aa: CASSYSTGGGTEAFF
cdr3_nt: TGTGCCAGCAGTTACTCGACAGGAGGCGGCACTGAAGCTTTCTTT

j_call: TRBJ2-5
clone_size: once
v_call: TRBV7-9
d_call: TRBD2
cdr3_aa: CSSRSVGGAASETQYF
cdr3_nt: TGTTCCAGCAGATCGGTCGGGGGGGCCGCATCGGAGACCCAGTACTTC

j_call: TRBJ2-1
clone_size: NA
v_call: TRBV9
d_call: NA
cdr3_aa: CASSAPLFNEQFF
cdr3_nt: TGTGCCAGCAGCGCCCCCCTCTTCAATGAGCAGTTCTTC

j_call: TRBJ1-1
clone_size: NA
v_call: TRBV5-4
d_call: TRBD1
cdr3_aa: CASSLLQGAKGNTEAFF
cdr3_nt: TGTGCCAGCAGCTTGTTGCAGGGGGCTAAGGGGAACACTGAAGCTTTCTTT

j_call: TRBJ1-1
clone_size: NA
v_call: TRBV30
d_call: NA
cdr3_aa: CAWSRRGGNTEAFF
cdr3_nt: TGTGCCTGGAGTCGCCGGGGGGGGAACACTGAAGCTTTCTTT

j_call: TRBJ2-3
clone_size: NA
v_call: TRBV2
d_call: NA
cdr3_aa: CASSGGMSTDTQYF
cdr3_nt: TGTGCCAGCTCTGGGGGGATGAGCACAGATACGCAGTATTTT

j_call: TRBJ1-2
clone_size: NA
v_call: TRBV18
d_call: TRBD1
cdr3_aa: CASSPEDRRSYGYTF
cdr3_nt: TGTGCCAGCTCACCCGAGGACAGGCGGTCCTATGGCTACACCTTC

j_call: TRBJ1-2
clone_size: NA
v_call: TRBV6-5
d_call: NA
cdr3_aa: CASSYRGGNYGYTF
cdr3_nt: TGTGCCAGCAGTTACCGCGGAGGGAACTATGGCTACACCTTC

j_call: TRBJ2-1
clone_size: NA
v_call: TRBV6-6
d_call: NA
cdr3_aa: CASSQAGEQFF
cdr3_nt: TGTGCCAGCAGTCAGGCCGGAGAGCAGTTCTTC

j_call: TRBJ2-7
clone_size: NA
v_call: TRBV4-1
d_call: TRBD2
cdr3_aa: CASSQDSTSGRFEQYF
cdr3_nt: TGCGCCAGCAGCCAAGACTCGACTAGCGGGAGATTCGAGCAGTACTTC

j_call: TRBJ2-7
clone_size: NA
v_call: TRBV10-3
d_call: NA
cdr3_aa: CAISEGGTSYEQYF
cdr3_nt: TGTGCCATCAGTGAGGGCGGGACCTCCTACGAGCAGTACTTC

j_call: TRBJ1-5
clone_size: NA
v_call: TRBV27
d_call: TRBD1
cdr3_aa: CASRRTGSSNQPQHF
cdr3_nt: TGTGCCAGCAGACGGACAGGGTCTAGCAATCAGCCCCAGCATTTT

j_call: TRBJ2-1
clone_size: NA
v_call: TRBV5-1
d_call: TRBD2
cdr3_aa: CASSLEAPGLGQYNEQFF
cdr3_nt: TGCGCCAGCAGCTTGGAGGCACCGGGACTAGGTCAGTATAATGAGCAGTTCTTC